The sequence of this TCR beta chain was determined in a study of blood T cell repertoires in COVID-19. Original analysis: From reference gene primer amplification, estimates of nucleated cell counts were derived. The repertoire was sequenced with immunoSEQ multiplex PCR; TCRdb's copy has only in-frame clones and lacks some. V and J calls and clone size are given by that table; D and trimming were obtained from the DNA. The sample consists of around 60,000 clones, over 55% of them appearing once. Germline V gene data show CDR1 as MNHEY and CDR2 as SMNVEV (reference sequence). J lost 6 bases, V lost 3 bases, and 8 bases had no gene match. The CDR3 sequence is 16 residues long.

This receptor was identified in a woman between 65 and 79 years old with COVID-19, enrolled during active disease. V gene TRBV27 combines with J gene TRBJ2-2; the match to TRBD2 covers 9 bases. Sequencing was done on a sample of peripheral blood. The CDR3, as DNA: TGTGCCAGCAGTTTTGGTAGCGGGAGTGGTCCCGGGGAGCTGTTTTTT. The encoded protein is CASSFGSGSGPGELFF.